Each of the 2 T cell receptor beta chains below was sequenced from the same sample in a study of T-cell reconstitution after alpha-beta-depleted transplantation in children. For TCRbeta, the library was prepared with unique molecular identifiers. TCRdb redid the calling of the PCR reads with MiXCR, one entry per CDR3 protein. This table has hundreds of thousands of distinct CDR3 sequences, around 13% appearing once. Here the sequenced sample was PBMCs, taken before TCRalphabeta/CD19-depleted stem cell transplant. These receptors all stem from a girl aged 2-10 years with congenital amegakaryocytic thrombocytopenia, due to receive a stem cell transplant.

This clonotype was counted at least ten times. V and J are TRBV10-3 and TRBJ2-3; 12 positions match TRBD2. V was clipped by 8 bases and J by 0 bases; unmatched bases: 0. The germline CDR1 and CDR2 sequences are ENHRY and SYGVKD. The CDR3 extends over 14 amino acids. CDR3 protein: CAIGTSGSTDTQYF. The CDR3 coding sequence is TGTGCCATCGGGACTAGCGGGAGCACAGATACGCAGTATTTT.

This clonotype showed up many times. The J gene is TRBJ2-2, the V gene TRBV7-9; weak D call: TRBD2 (6 bases). Germline V gene sequence: CDR1 SEHNR, CDR2 FQNEAQ (reference sequence). The ends were cut back, 6 bases at V and 6 bases at J, with 20 bases in the middle. CDR3 length: 16 amino acids. Written as DNA, the CDR3 is TGTGCCAGCAGGCGACGGGAGAGAGTTGATTCCGGGGAGCTGTTTTTT. It yields the protein CASRRRERVDSGELFF.